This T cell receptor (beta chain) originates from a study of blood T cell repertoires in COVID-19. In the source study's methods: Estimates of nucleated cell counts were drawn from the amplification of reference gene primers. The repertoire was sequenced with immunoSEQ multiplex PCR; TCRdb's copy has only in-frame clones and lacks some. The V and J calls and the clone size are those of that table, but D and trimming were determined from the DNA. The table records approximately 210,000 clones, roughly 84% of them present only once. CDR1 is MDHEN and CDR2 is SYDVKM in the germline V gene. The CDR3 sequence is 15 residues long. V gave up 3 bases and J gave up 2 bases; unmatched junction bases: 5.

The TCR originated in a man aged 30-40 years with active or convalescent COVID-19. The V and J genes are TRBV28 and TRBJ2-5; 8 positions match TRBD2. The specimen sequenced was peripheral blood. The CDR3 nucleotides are TGTGCCAGCAGTTTGGCGGGGGGCACACAAGAGACCCAGTACTTC. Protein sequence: CASSLAGGTQETQYF.